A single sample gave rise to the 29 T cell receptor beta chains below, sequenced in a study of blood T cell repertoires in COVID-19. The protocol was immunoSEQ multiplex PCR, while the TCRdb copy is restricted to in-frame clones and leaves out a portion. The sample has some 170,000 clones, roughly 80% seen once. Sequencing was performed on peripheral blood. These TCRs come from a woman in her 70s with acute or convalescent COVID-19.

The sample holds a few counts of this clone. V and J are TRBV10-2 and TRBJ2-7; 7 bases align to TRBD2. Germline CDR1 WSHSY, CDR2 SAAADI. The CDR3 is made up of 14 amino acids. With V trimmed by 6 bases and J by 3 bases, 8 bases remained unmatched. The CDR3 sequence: CASRPFRDYYEQYF. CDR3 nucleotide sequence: TGCGCCAGCAGACCCTTTAGGGACTACTACGAGCAGTACTTC.

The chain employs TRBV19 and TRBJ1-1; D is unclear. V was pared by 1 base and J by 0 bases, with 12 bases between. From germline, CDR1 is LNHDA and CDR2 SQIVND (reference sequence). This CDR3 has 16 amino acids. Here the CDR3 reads CASSIASTVMNTEAFF. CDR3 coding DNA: TGTGCCAGTAGTATAGCGTCAACAGTCATGAACACTGAAGCTTTCTTT.

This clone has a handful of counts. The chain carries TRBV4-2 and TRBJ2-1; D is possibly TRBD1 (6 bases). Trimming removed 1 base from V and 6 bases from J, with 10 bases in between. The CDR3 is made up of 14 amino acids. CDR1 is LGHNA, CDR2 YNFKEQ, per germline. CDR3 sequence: CASSQGVRGNEQFF. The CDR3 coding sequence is TGTGCCAGCAGCCAAGGTGTCAGGGGCAATGAGCAGTTCTTC.

The CDR3 is CASSLVFGGNEQFF. The CDR3 DNA is TGTGCCAGCAGCTTAGTTTTCGGAGGCAATGAGCAGTTCTTC. The chain combines TRBV7-2 with TRBJ2-1, with D perhaps matching TRBD2 (5 bases). The length of the CDR3 is 14 residues. V shed 1 base and J shed 6 bases, with 10 bases lying between them. The V gene's germline CDR1 is SGHTA and CDR2 FQGNSA.

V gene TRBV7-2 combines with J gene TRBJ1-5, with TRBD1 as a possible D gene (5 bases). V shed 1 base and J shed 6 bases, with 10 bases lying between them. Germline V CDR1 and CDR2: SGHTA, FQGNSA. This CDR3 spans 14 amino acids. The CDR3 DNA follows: TGTGCCAGCAGCTTAGTCAGGGCGCGTCAGCCCCAGCATTTT. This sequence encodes CASSLVRARQPQHF.

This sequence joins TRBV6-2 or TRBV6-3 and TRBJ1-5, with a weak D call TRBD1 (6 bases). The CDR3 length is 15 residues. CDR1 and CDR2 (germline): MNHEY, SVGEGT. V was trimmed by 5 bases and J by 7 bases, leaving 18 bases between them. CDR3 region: CASSGGAQERQPQHF. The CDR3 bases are TGTGCCAGCAGTGGGGGGGCGCAAGAAAGGCAGCCCCAGCATTTT.

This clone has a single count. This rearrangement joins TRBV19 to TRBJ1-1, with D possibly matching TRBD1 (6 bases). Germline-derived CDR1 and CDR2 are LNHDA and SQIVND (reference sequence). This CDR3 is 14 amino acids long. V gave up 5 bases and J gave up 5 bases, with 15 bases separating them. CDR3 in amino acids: CASSADRFGTEAFF. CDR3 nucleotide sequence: TGTGCCAGTAGTGCCGACAGGTTTGGTACTGAAGCTTTCTTT. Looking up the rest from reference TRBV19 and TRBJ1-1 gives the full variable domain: DGGITQSPKYLFRKEGQNVTLSCEQNLNHDAMYWYRQDPGQGLRLIYYSQIVNDFQKGDIAEGYSVSREKKESFPLTVTSAQKNPTAFYLCASSADRFGTEAFFGQGTRLTVV.

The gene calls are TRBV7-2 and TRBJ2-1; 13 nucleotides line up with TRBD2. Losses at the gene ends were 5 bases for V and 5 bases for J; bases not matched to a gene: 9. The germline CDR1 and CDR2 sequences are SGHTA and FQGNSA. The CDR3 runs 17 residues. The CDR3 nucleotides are TGTGCCAGCAGCCCACCGAGGGGACTAGCGGGAAACAATGAGCAGTTCTTC. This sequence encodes CASSPPRGLAGNNEQFF.

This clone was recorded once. The CDR3 reads CAWSERGITGYTF. The CDR3 coding sequence is TGTGCCTGGAGTGAACGGGGGATAACTGGCTACACCTTC. The chain couples TRBV30 to TRBJ1-2; maybe TRBD1 (5 bases). CDR1 is GTSNPN, CDR2 SVGIG, per germline (reference sequence). CDR3 length: 13 residues. Trimming cost V 1 base and J 7 bases, with 13 bases left between them.

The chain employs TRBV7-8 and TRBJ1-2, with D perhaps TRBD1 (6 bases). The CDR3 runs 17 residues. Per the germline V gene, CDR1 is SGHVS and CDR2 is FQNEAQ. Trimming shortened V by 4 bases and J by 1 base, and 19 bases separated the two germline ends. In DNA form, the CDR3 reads TGTGCCAGCAGCTCATCCCCGCGACAGGTCCGTAACTATGGCTACACCTTC. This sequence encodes CASSSSPRQVRNYGYTF.

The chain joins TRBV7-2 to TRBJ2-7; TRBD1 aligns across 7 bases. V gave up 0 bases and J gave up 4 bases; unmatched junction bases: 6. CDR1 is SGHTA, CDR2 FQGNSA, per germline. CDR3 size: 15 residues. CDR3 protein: CASSLAGGEIYEQYF. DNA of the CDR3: TGTGCCAGCAGCTTAGCAGGGGGCGAGATTTACGAGCAGTACTTC.

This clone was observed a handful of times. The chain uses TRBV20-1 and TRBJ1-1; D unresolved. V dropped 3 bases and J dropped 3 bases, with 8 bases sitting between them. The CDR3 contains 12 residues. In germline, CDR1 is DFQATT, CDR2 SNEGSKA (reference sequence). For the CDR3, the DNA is TGCAGTGCTAGTGGAGGATACACTGAAGCTTTCTTT. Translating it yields CSASGGYTEAFF.

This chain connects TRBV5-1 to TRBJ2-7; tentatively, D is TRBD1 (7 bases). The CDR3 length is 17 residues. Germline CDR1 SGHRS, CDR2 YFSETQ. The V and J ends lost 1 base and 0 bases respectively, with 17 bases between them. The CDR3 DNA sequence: TGCGCCAGCAGCTTGAGGAGGGGACAGCTTAGCTCCTACGAGCAGTACTTC. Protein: CASSLRRGQLSSYEQYF. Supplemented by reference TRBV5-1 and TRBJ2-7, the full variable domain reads KAGVTQTPRYLIKTRGQQVTLSCSPISGHRSVSWYQQTPGQGLQFLFEYFSETQRNKGNFPGRFSGRQFSNSRSEMNVSTLELGDSALYLCASSLRRGQLSSYEQYFGPGTRLTVT.

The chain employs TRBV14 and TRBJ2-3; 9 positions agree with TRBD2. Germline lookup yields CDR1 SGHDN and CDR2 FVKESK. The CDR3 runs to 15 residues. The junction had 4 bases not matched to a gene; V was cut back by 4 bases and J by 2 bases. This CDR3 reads CASSLAGAYTDTQYF. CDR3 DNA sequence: TGTGCCAGCAGCCTAGCGGGGGCCTACACAGATACGCAGTATTTT.

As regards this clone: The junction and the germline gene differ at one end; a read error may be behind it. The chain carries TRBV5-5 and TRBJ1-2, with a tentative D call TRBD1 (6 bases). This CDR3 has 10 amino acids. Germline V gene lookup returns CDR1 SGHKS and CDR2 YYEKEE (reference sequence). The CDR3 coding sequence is TGCCTTAACAGGGTTTGGGGCTACACCTTC. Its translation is CLNRVWGYTF.

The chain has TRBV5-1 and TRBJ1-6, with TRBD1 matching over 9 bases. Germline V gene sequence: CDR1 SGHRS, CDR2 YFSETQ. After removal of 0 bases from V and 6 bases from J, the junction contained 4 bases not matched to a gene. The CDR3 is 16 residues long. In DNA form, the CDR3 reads TGCGCCAGCAGCTTGGGGGACAGGGTGGCTAATTCACCCCTCCACTTT. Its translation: CASSLGDRVANSPLHF. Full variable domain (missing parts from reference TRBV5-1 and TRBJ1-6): KAGVTQTPRYLIKTRGQQVTLSCSPISGHRSVSWYQQTPGQGLQFLFEYFSETQRNKGNFPGRFSGRQFSNSRSEMNVSTLELGDSALYLCASSLGDRVANSPLHFGNGTRLTVT.

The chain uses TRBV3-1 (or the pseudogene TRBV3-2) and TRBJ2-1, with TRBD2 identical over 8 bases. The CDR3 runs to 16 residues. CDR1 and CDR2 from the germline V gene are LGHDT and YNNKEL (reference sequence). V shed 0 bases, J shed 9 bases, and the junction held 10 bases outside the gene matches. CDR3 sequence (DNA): TGTGCCAGCAGCCAAGATCTAGCGGGTCTTCCTCCTGAGCAGTTCTTC. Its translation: CASSQDLAGLPPEQFF.

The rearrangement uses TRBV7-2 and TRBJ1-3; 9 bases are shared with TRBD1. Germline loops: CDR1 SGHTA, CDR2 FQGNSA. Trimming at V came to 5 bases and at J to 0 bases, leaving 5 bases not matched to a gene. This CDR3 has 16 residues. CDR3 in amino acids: CASSAQGAGSGNTIYF. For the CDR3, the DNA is TGTGCCAGCAGCGCACAGGGGGCCGGCTCTGGAAACACCATATATTTT. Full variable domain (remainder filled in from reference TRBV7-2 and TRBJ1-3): GAGVSQSPSNKVTEKGKDVELRCDPISGHTALYWYRQSLGQGLEFLIYFQGNSAPDKSGLPSDRFSAERTGGSVSTLTIQRTQQEDSAVYLCASSAQGAGSGNTIYFGEGSWLTVV.

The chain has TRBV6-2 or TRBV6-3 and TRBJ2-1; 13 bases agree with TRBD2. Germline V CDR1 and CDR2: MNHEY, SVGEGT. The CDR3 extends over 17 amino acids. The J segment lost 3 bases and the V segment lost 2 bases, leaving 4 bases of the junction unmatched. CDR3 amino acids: CASSYGTSGINYNEQFF. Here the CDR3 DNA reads TGTGCCAGCAGTTACGGGACTAGCGGGATAAACTACAATGAGCAGTTCTTC.

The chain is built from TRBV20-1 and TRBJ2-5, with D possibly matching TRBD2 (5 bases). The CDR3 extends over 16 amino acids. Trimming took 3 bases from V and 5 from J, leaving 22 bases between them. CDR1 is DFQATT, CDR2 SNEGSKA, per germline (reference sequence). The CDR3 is CSASLGREPPGETQYF. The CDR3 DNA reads TGCAGTGCTAGTTTGGGCCGGGAACCTCCGGGCGAGACCCAGTACTTC.

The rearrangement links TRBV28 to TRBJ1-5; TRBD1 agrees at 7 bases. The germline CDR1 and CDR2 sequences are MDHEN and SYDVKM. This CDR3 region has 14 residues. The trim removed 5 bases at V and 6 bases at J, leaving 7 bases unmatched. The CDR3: CASSPRDSFQPQHF. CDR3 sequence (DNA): TGTGCCAGCAGTCCCCGGGACAGCTTTCAGCCCCAGCATTTT.

The CDR3 loop reads CASSPTGGGRGNQPQHF. For the CDR3, the DNA is TGTGCCAGTAGTCCGACAGGGGGCGGGAGAGGCAATCAGCCCCAGCATTTT. The chain links TRBV19 to TRBJ1-5; TRBD1 agrees at 10 bases. This CDR3 contains 17 residues. Germline-derived CDR1 and CDR2 are LNHDA and SQIVND (reference sequence). V shed 5 bases and J 2 bases; nucleotides not matched to a gene: 9. The full variable domain, with the rest looked up from reference TRBV19 and TRBJ1-5, is DGGITQSPKYLFRKEGQNVTLSCEQNLNHDAMYWYRQDPGQGLRLIYYSQIVNDFQKGDIAEGYSVSREKKESFPLTVTSAQKNPTAFYLCASSPTGGGRGNQPQHFGDGTRLSIL.

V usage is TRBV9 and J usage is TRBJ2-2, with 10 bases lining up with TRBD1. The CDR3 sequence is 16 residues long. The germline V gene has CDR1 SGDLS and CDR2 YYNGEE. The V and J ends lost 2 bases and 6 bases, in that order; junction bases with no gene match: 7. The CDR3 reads CASSVGGQGYAGELFF. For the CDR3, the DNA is TGTGCCAGCAGCGTGGGGGGACAGGGGTACGCCGGGGAGCTGTTTTTT.

The CDR3 DNA reads TGTGCCGGAACCAGGACTAGCGGGGGTAATGAGCAGTTCTTC. Translating gives CAGTRTSGGNEQFF. The chain joins TRBV6-5 to TRBJ2-1; TRBD2 matches at 13 bases. V gave up 11 bases and J gave up 7 bases; unmatched junction bases: 8. This CDR3 contains 14 residues. Germline CDR1 reads MNHEY; CDR2 reads SVGAGI.

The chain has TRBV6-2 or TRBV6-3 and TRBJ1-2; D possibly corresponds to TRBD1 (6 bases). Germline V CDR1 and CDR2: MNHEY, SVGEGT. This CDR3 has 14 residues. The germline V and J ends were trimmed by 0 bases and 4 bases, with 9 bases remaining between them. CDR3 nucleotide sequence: TGTGCCAGCAGTTACTCCGGGACATCCTATGGCTACACCTTC. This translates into CASSYSGTSYGYTF.

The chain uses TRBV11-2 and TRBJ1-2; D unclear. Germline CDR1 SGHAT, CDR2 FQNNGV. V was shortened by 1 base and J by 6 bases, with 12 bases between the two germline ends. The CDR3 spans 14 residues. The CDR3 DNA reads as TGTGCCAGCAGCTTAGGGGAGGGTATGAATGGCTACACCTTC. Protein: CASSLGEGMNGYTF.

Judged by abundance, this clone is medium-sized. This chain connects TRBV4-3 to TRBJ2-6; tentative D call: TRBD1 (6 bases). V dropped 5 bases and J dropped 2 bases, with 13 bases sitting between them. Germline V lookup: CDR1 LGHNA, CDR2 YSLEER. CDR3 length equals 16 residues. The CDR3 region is CASSGRTATGANVLTF. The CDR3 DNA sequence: TGCGCCAGCAGCGGACGGACAGCTACTGGGGCCAACGTCCTGACTTTC.

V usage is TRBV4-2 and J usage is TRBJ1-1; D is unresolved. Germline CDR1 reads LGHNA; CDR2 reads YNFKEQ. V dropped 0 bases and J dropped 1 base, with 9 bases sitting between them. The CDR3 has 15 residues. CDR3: CASSQEHHENTEAFF. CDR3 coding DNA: TGTGCCAGCAGCCAAGAACATCACGAGAACACTGAAGCTTTCTTT.

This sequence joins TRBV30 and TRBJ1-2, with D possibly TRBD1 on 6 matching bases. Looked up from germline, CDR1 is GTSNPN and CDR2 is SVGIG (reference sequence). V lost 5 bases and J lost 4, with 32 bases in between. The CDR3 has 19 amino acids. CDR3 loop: CAWHNPPKAQTSTGYGYTF. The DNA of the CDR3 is TGTGCCTGGCACAATCCGCCTAAAGCCCAGACTTCGACAGGCTATGGCTACACCTTC.